This T cell receptor beta chain stems from a study of T-cell reconstitution after alpha-beta-depleted transplantation in children. This clonotype was seen repeatedly, ten times or more. For TCRbeta, the library was prepared with unique molecular identifiers. Each CDR3 protein gets one entry after TCRdb re-called the PCR reads with MiXCR. The table lists roughly 100,000 distinct CDR3 sequences, roughly 6% of them singletons. This receptor was taken from a female patient aged 2-10 years who had a stem cell transplant for Fanconi anemia, so the T cells may come from the graft donor. This sample comprised PBMCs, mostly from graft donor cells, obtained 60 days after TCRalphabeta/CD19-depleted stem cell transplant.

The CDR3 here is CASSQDSGRETQYF. The DNA of the CDR3 is TGCGCCAGCAGCCAAGATAGCGGGAGAGAGACCCAGTACTTC. This rearrangement joins TRBV4-1 to TRBJ2-5; 9 bases align to TRBD2. The CDR3 extends over 14 amino acids. CDR1 and CDR2 from the germline V gene are MGHRA and YSYEKL. V was clipped by 0 bases and J by 4 bases; unmatched bases: 0.